Following are 28 T cell receptor beta chains from one sample sequenced in a study of blood T cell repertoires in COVID-19. Only in-frame clones appear in the TCRdb table, and some are missing; sequencing was by immunoSEQ multiplex PCR. The sample carries about 41,000 clones, around nine tenths recorded once. The sample comprised peripheral blood. The source is a man aged 60 to 75 with acute or convalescent COVID-19.

This clone occurred once. The rearrangement links TRBV2 to TRBJ2-5; tentatively, D is TRBD2 (6 bases). The V gene lost 7 bases and the J gene lost 7 bases, with 19 bases spanning the gap. The CDR3 has 14 amino acids. Germline CDR1 and CDR2: SNHLY and FYNNEI. In DNA, the CDR3 is TGTGCCAGCACCCCCGGGACTCTCGGTGGGACCCAGTACTTC. This translates into CASTPGTLGGTQYF.

The rearrangement links TRBV27 to TRBJ2-1; TRBD1 matches 9 bases. Germline loops: CDR1 MNHEY, CDR2 SMNVEV (reference sequence). This CDR3 region has 17 residues. The V gene end was trimmed by 6 bases and the J gene end by 1 base; junction bases not matched to a gene: 10. CDR3 amino acids: CASSLLPGQGSYNEQFF. The DNA for the CDR3 is TGTGCCAGCAGCCTCCTCCCGGGACAGGGATCCTACAATGAGCAGTTCTTC.

The CDR3, as DNA: TGTGCCAGCAGGCCAGGGGGCCGAGATACGCAGTATTTT. Amino acids: CASRPGGRDTQYF. V gene TRBV12-3 or TRBV12-4 combines with J gene TRBJ2-3; 8 bases line up with TRBD1. The V gene end was trimmed by 6 bases and the J gene end by 5 bases; junction bases not matched to a gene: 4. The CDR3 runs to 13 residues.

This chain links TRBV19 with TRBJ1-1, with D perhaps matching TRBD1 (5 bases). CDR3 length equals 14 residues. Germline loops: CDR1 LNHDA, CDR2 SQIVND (reference sequence). V lost 5 bases and J lost 0, with 10 bases in between. CDR3 residues: CASSPKTVNTEAFF. The CDR3, as DNA: TGTGCCAGTAGTCCTAAGACAGTGAACACTGAAGCTTTCTTT.

This chain's CDR3 is CASSGTGTANYGYTF. The CDR3 nucleotides are TGTGCCAGCAGCGGTACAGGGACAGCTAACTATGGCTACACCTTC. The chain employs TRBV5-6 and TRBJ1-2; 7 nucleotides line up with TRBD1. Per germline, CDR1 SGHDT and CDR2 YYEEEE. This CDR3 spans 15 amino acids. J was trimmed by 0 bases and V by 4 bases; bases with no gene match: 6.

The rearrangement joins TRBV5-6 to TRBJ1-4; TRBD1 agrees at 7 bases. CDR1 and CDR2 from the germline V gene are SGHDT and YYEEEE. V lost 4 bases to trimming and J lost 4 bases; unmatched junction nucleotides: 7. The CDR3 runs to 15 residues. In nucleotides, the CDR3 is TGTGCCAGCAGCCAACTCCGGGACAGTAATGAAAAACTGTTTTTT. Its protein product is CASSQLRDSNEKLFF.

The sample holds one count of this clone. V is TRBV7-2 and J is TRBJ1-4, with a weak D call TRBD1 (5 bases). This CDR3 is 14 amino acids long. Trimming left V 1 base short and J 8 bases short, with 11 bases between. The V gene's germline CDR1 is SGHTA and CDR2 FQGNSA. CDR3 nucleotides: TGTGCCAGCAGCTTAGTAGAAAGGGGCGAAAAACTGTTTTTT. This gives the protein CASSLVERGEKLFF.

This rearrangement joins TRBV15 to TRBJ1-1, with 8 nucleotides matching TRBD1. Germline trimming cut 0 bases from V and 4 bases from J; bases unmatched to any gene: 10. Per germline, CDR1 LNHNV and CDR2 YYDKDF (reference sequence). The CDR3 runs to 17 residues. CDR3 loop: CATSREFRTGMVTEAFF. CDR3 bases: TGTGCCACCAGCAGAGAGTTTCGGACAGGGATGGTCACTGAAGCTTTCTTT.

This clone was counted a few times. V usage is TRBV2 and J usage is TRBJ2-7, with D perhaps TRBD1 (5 bases). V gave up 11 bases and J gave up 2 bases, with 13 bases separating them. There are 12 residues in the CDR3. The V gene's germline CDR1 is SNHLY and CDR2 FYNNEI. The CDR3 here is CAVKQATYEQYF. Here the CDR3 DNA reads TGTGCCGTTAAACAGGCGACCTACGAGCAGTACTTC.

The chain joins TRBV7-8 to TRBJ1-5, with 11 bases identical to TRBD1. Germline trimming cut 5 bases from V and 4 bases from J; bases unmatched to any gene: 4. The CDR3 loop spans 15 amino acids. The germline CDR1 and CDR2 sequences are SGHVS and FQNEAQ. Here the CDR3 reads CASSTGTGGNQPQHF. The CDR3 DNA sequence: TGTGCCAGCAGCACCGGGACAGGGGGGAATCAGCCCCAGCATTTT. The whole variable domain, remainder taken from reference TRBV7-8 and TRBJ1-5, is GAGVSQSPRYKVAKRGQDVALRCDPISGHVSLFWYQQALGQGPEFLTYFQNEAQLDKSGLPSDRFFAERPEGSVSTLKIQRTQQEDSAVYLCASSTGTGGNQPQHFGDGTRLSIL.

The V and J genes are TRBV18 and TRBJ2-3; TRBD2 agrees at 7 bases. CDR3 length equals 16 residues. The trim removed 1 base at V and 4 bases at J, leaving 8 bases unmatched. The germline gives CDR1 KGHSH, CDR2 LQKENI. Here the CDR3 reads CASSPRVGGMPDTQYF. CDR3 bases: TGTGCCAGCTCACCACGGGTCGGGGGGATGCCAGATACGCAGTATTTT.

This chain joins TRBV19 and TRBJ1-5, with D unresolved. From germline, CDR1 is LNHDA and CDR2 SQIVND (reference sequence). V gave up 10 bases and J gave up 0 bases, with 16 bases separating them. The CDR3 contains 15 residues. CDR3 nucleotide sequence: TGTGCCACTAAGCGGGAGGCTTATAGCAATCAGCCCCAGCATTTT. Protein product: CATKREAYSNQPQHF.

The chain couples TRBV6-6 to TRBJ1-1; perhaps TRBD1 as D (6 bases). CDR1 is MNHNY, CDR2 SVGAGI, per germline (reference sequence). The CDR3 totals 14 residues. Trimming took 4 bases from V and 3 from J, leaving 12 bases between them. This chain's CDR3 is CASSSSGADTEAFF. CDR3 DNA: TGTGCCAGCAGTTCCTCAGGGGCAGACACTGAAGCTTTCTTT.

The chain has TRBV19 and TRBJ2-2; no clear D. The CDR3 loop spans 14 amino acids. Germline assignment: CDR1 LNHDA and CDR2 SQIVND (reference sequence). Deletions cut 8 bases from V and 1 base from J, with 11 bases between. CDR3 sequence reads: CASARSLNTGELFF. Written as DNA, the CDR3 is TGTGCCAGTGCTCGGAGTTTGAACACCGGGGAGCTGTTTTTT.

The genes are TRBV29-1 and TRBJ1-1; 10 nucleotides match TRBD1. Germline V gene lookup returns CDR1 SQVTM and CDR2 ANQGSEA. The CDR3 is 18 residues long. V was clipped by 2 bases and J by 0 bases; unmatched bases: 12. The CDR3 spells CSVEPPGQGIGMNTEAFF. For the CDR3, the DNA is TGCAGCGTTGAACCCCCGGGACAGGGGATTGGGATGAACACTGAAGCTTTCTTT.

The chain joins TRBV19 to TRBJ2-1, with D maybe TRBD1 (5 bases). V lost 3 bases and J 3 bases, leaving 6 bases between the germline ends. The length of the CDR3 is 13 residues. CDR1 and CDR2 from the germline V gene are LNHDA and SQIVND (reference sequence). In DNA form, the CDR3 reads TGTGCCAGTAGTATCGACAGCTACAATGAGCAGTTCTTC. Protein: CASSIDSYNEQFF.

This clone has a single count. The gene calls are TRBV11-2 and TRBJ2-7; 11 positions match TRBD2. V was clipped by 2 bases and J by 2 bases; unmatched bases: 11. The CDR3 has 18 amino acids. The germline V gene has CDR1 SGHAT and CDR2 FQNNGV. DNA for the CDR3: TGTGCCAGCAGCTTAAGGGTGGCTAGCGGGGGGCCCGCCTACGAGCAGTACTTC. As protein: CASSLRVASGGPAYEQYF. The complete variable domain, with remaining parts taken from reference TRBV11-2 and TRBJ2-7, reads EAGVAQSPRYKIIEKRQSVAFWCNPISGHATLYWYQQILGQGPKLLIQFQNNGVVDDSQLPKDRFSAERLKGVDSTLKIQPAKLEDSAVYLCASSLRVASGGPAYEQYFGPGTRLTVT.

J is TRBJ1-1 and V is TRBV7-2; D is unclear. The CDR3 has 15 residues. V gave up 1 base and J gave up 1 base, with 10 bases separating them. Germline CDR1 reads SGHTA; CDR2 reads FQGNSA. The CDR3 reads CASSLGWAGNTEAFF. CDR3 nucleotide sequence: TGTGCCAGCAGCTTAGGTTGGGCAGGGAACACTGAAGCTTTCTTT.

This clone occurred a few times. V usage is TRBV9 and J usage is TRBJ1-2; D not certain. With 0 bases removed from V and 8 bases from J, the gap between germline ends came to 17 bases. CDR3 length equals 15 residues. Germline V CDR1 and CDR2: SGDLS, YYNGEE. The CDR3 spells CASSVAGRGIEGYTF. The DNA of the CDR3 is TGTGCCAGCAGCGTAGCTGGACGAGGGATTGAGGGCTACACCTTC.

J is TRBJ1-3 and V is TRBV4-3; 7 bases align to TRBD1. The CDR3 is 14 residues long. V trimming: 4 bases; J trimming: 3 bases; junction bases outside the gene matches: 3. Germline V CDR1 and CDR2: LGHNA, YSLEER. The CDR3 protein is CASSPGQIGNTIYF. CDR3 DNA sequence: TGCGCCAGCAGCCCGGGACAGATTGGAAACACCATATATTTT.

The chain recombines TRBV19 with TRBJ1-6, with D possibly being TRBD1 (5 bases). There are 15 residues in the CDR3. Trimming cost V 3 bases and J 5 bases, with 11 bases left between them. Germline CDR1 reads LNHDA; CDR2 reads SQIVND (reference sequence). CDR3 loop: CASSIIDRDNSPLHF. The CDR3 coding sequence is TGTGCCAGTAGTATTATTGACAGAGATAATTCACCCCTCCACTTT.

The V and J genes are TRBV5-1 and TRBJ2-1; TRBD1 aligns across 7 bases. From germline, CDR1 is SGHRS and CDR2 YFSETQ. The CDR3 spans 16 residues. The ends lost 4 bases at V and 3 bases at J; junction bases unmatched: 10. The CDR3 DNA is TGCGCCAGCAGCGACCGTGGGACAGCGAACTACAATGAGCAGTTCTTC. Translating it yields CASSDRGTANYNEQFF. Complete variable domain (other parts from reference TRBV5-1 and TRBJ2-1): KAGVTQTPRYLIKTRGQQVTLSCSPISGHRSVSWYQQTPGQGLQFLFEYFSETQRNKGNFPGRFSGRQFSNSRSEMNVSTLELGDSALYLCASSDRGTANYNEQFFGPGTRLTVL.

The chain has TRBV9 and TRBJ2-1; no clear D. The V end lost 3 bases, the J end lost 2 bases, and 6 bases lay between the germline ends. Germline CDR1 and CDR2: SGDLS and YYNGEE. This CDR3 spans 13 amino acids. DNA of the CDR3: TGTGCCAGCAGCGCCCCAACCTACAATGAGCAGTTCTTC. It codes for CASSAPTYNEQFF.

The rearrangement joins TRBV4-3 to TRBJ1-4, with D possibly matching TRBD1 (6 bases). In germline, CDR1 is LGHNA, CDR2 YSLEER. The CDR3 covers 14 residues. Trimming removed 4 bases at V and 6 bases at J, with 12 bases between. This CDR3 is CASSLGQSYEKLFF. The CDR3 DNA is TGCGCCAGCAGCCTCGGACAGTCCTATGAAAAACTGTTTTTT.

J is TRBJ2-7 and V is TRBV11-2, with TRBD1 as a possible D gene (6 bases). Between the trimmed V and J ends, which lost 1 base and 1 base, there was a span of 11 bases. Germline lookup yields CDR1 SGHAT and CDR2 FQNNGV. The CDR3 is 15 residues long. The CDR3 DNA follows: TGTGCCAGCAGCTTAGTCTTGGACAGTTCCTACGAGCAGTACTTC. This encodes CASSLVLDSSYEQYF.

The rearrangement links TRBV12-3 or TRBV12-4 to TRBJ2-1; weak D call: TRBD1 (6 bases). Trimming took off 4 bases at V and 4 bases at J, with 8 bases between the two ends. The CDR3 is made up of 13 amino acids. The CDR3 coding sequence is TGTGCCAGCAGTTGGGGGACATACAATGAGCAGTTCTTC. This translates into CASSWGTYNEQFF.

The chain has TRBV6-1 and TRBJ1-5, with D maybe TRBD1 (5 bases). V dropped 0 bases and J dropped 5 bases, with 17 bases sitting between them. Per the germline V gene, CDR1 is MNHNS and CDR2 is SASEGT. The CDR3 sequence is 17 residues long. DNA of the CDR3: TGTGCCAGCAGTGAAGCTGGGGCGGGGCGGGAACATCAGCCCCAGCATTTT. Protein product: CASSEAGAGREHQPQHF.

The rearrangement links TRBV7-2 to TRBJ1-6, with D perhaps TRBD1 (5 bases). The CDR3 covers 15 residues. In germline, CDR1 is SGHTA, CDR2 FQGNSA. Between the trimmed V and J ends, which lost 4 bases and 7 bases, there was a span of 14 bases. CDR3 region: CASSSQSGGNSPLHF. Written as DNA, the CDR3 is TGTGCCAGCAGCTCCCAGTCGGGGGGGAATTCACCCCTCCACTTT.